The 32 T cell receptor beta chains in this list originate from one sample, sequenced in a study of T cells in localized non-small cell lung cancer. Libraries were prepared by immunoSEQ multiplex PCR; TCRdb keeps only in-frame clonotypes and omits some of them. Counted here are 31,000 or so clones, 89% occurring once; the ten biggest clones make up about a tenth. The specimen was peripheral blood, collected before any cancer treatment. These receptors came from a woman aged 40 to 75 with stage I lung adenocarcinoma.

In the case of this clone: This specimen includes other DNA sequences encoding the same CDR3. CDR3 region: CASSPPGSEKLFF. CDR3 DNA sequence: TGTGCCAGCTCACCCCCCGGAAGTGAAAAACTGTTTTTT. The chain employs TRBV18 and TRBJ1-4; no definite D call. The CDR3 runs to 13 residues. The germline gives CDR1 KGHSH, CDR2 LQKENI. Trimming left V 3 bases short and J 7 bases short, with 9 bases between.

This chain connects TRBV4-2 to TRBJ2-7; D unresolved. CDR3 length equals 16 residues. Germline V gives CDR1 LGHNA, CDR2 YNFKEQ. V was cut by 0 bases and J by 0 bases, with 12 bases left in between. This CDR3 reads CASSQDLQRFSYEQYF. The CDR3 nucleotides are TGTGCCAGCAGCCAAGATCTACAGCGCTTCTCCTACGAGCAGTACTTC.

The gene calls are TRBV18 and TRBJ2-7, with 7 bases fitting TRBD2. With 2 bases clipped from V and 4 bases from J, the junction kept 11 bases outside the gene matches. The CDR3 length is 16 residues. Germline CDR1 and CDR2: KGHSH and LQKENI. CDR3 nucleotides: TGTGCCAGCTCACCAAGGCTTCGCGGGAGCTTGTACGAGCAGTACTTC. Protein product: CASSPRLRGSLYEQYF.

This clone has just one count. The chain uses TRBV9 and TRBJ2-7, with D hard to call. Trimming removed 3 bases at V and 5 bases at J, with 18 bases between. Germline V lookup: CDR1 SGDLS, CDR2 YYNGEE. The CDR3 sequence is 15 residues long. This chain's CDR3 is CASSAGGLVNHEQYF. The CDR3 DNA follows: TGTGCCAGCAGCGCAGGTGGGCTAGTTAACCACGAGCAGTACTTC.

This clone came up a few times. The chain carries TRBV6-1 and TRBJ2-1; D may be TRBD1 (6 bases). The CDR3 length is 16 residues. CDR1 MNHNS and CDR2 SASEGT come from the germline V gene. Trimming shortened V by 4 bases and J by 2 bases, and 15 bases separated the two germline ends. CDR3 bases: TGTGCCAGCAGTGGGTTAGGGGGATGGGCCTACAATGAGCAGTTCTTC. Translated: CASSGLGGWAYNEQFF.

This chain uses TRBV18 with TRBJ2-2; 8 bases are shared with TRBD2. The CDR3 totals 14 residues. Germline values: CDR1 KGHSH, CDR2 LQKENI. V lost 3 bases, J lost 6 bases, and 3 bases stayed unmatched. CDR3 sequence: CASSPGLAAGELFF. The CDR3 nucleotides are TGTGCCAGCTCACCCGGACTAGCCGCCGGGGAGCTGTTTTTT.

The chain uses TRBV15 and TRBJ2-7, with D perhaps matching TRBD1 (7 bases). V lost 1 base to trimming and J lost 2 bases, with 12 bases between them. This CDR3 is 15 amino acids long. Germline loops: CDR1 LNHNV, CDR2 YYDKDF (reference sequence). CDR3 protein: CATSRGAGTAYEQYF. CDR3 in DNA: TGTGCCACCAGCAGAGGTGCGGGGACAGCCTACGAGCAGTACTTC.

This chain connects TRBV11-1 to TRBJ2-4; D not certain. The germline V and J ends were trimmed by 3 bases and 9 bases, with 12 bases remaining between them. Per germline, CDR1 SGHAT and CDR2 FQDESV (reference sequence). This CDR3 is built from 13 residues. CDR3 sequence: CASSFSRQGIQYF. The CDR3 DNA sequence: TGTGCCAGCAGCTTCAGCAGACAAGGCATTCAGTACTTC. Based on the CDR3 plus reference TRBV11-1 and TRBJ2-4, the full variable domain is EAEVAQSPRYKITEKSQAVAFWCDPISGHATLYWYRQILGQGPELLVQFQDESVVDDSQLPKDRFSAERLKGVDSTLKIQPAELGDSAMYLCASSFSRQGIQYFGAGTRLSVL.

This sequence joins TRBV11-2 and TRBJ1-3; 7 nucleotides align to TRBD1. This CDR3 comprises 15 residues. Germline V gene data show CDR1 as SGHAT and CDR2 as FQNNGV. Trimming cost V 4 bases and J 4 bases; bases outside gene matches: 7. The CDR3 here is CASSSDRSLGNTIYF. CDR3 sequence (DNA): TGTGCCAGCAGCTCGGACAGGTCATTGGGAAACACCATATATTTT.

The CDR3 loop reads CASSPQGGNTGELFF. CDR3 DNA sequence: TGTGCCAGCTCACCCCAGGGAGGGAACACCGGGGAGCTGTTTTTT. This rearrangement joins TRBV18 to TRBJ2-2; a weak D match, TRBD2 (6 bases). CDR3 length: 15 amino acids. V was trimmed by 3 bases and J by 1 base, leaving 9 bases between them. The germline CDR1 and CDR2 sequences are KGHSH and LQKENI.

The chain carries TRBV2 and TRBJ2-1, with D perhaps matching TRBD2 (5 bases). V shed 5 bases and J shed 0 bases, with 14 bases lying between them. In germline, CDR1 is SNHLY, CDR2 FYNNEI. The CDR3 totals 16 residues. The CDR3 spells CASSSGSLSSYNEQFF. In DNA, the CDR3 is TGTGCCAGCAGTTCGGGATCCCTCAGCTCCTACAATGAGCAGTTCTTC.

The chain combines TRBV10-2 with TRBJ2-4; 8 bases align to TRBD2. Germline CDR1 and CDR2: WSHSY and SAAADI. J was trimmed by 0 bases and V by 1 base; bases with no gene match: 2. The CDR3 runs to 16 residues. The CDR3 sequence is CASSEWLAGAKNIQYF. The CDR3 region has the DNA TGCGCCAGCAGTGAGTGGCTAGCGGGAGCCAAAAACATTCAGTACTTC.

This chain links TRBV6-6 with TRBJ2-7, with 7 bases identical to TRBD2. CDR1 is MNHNY, CDR2 SVGAGI, per germline (reference sequence). V shed 2 bases, J shed 8 bases, and the junction held 12 bases outside the gene matches. This CDR3 spans 15 amino acids. CDR3 loop: CASSYTTSRTNKQYF. CDR3 coding DNA: TGTGCCAGCAGTTACACGACTAGCCGCACAAACAAGCAGTACTTC.

The chain combines TRBV28 with TRBJ2-7, with TRBD1 matching 9 bases. The CDR3 extends over 13 amino acids. CDR1 and CDR2 from the germline V gene are MDHEN and SYDVKM. Trimming removed 6 bases from V and 7 bases from J; junction bases left unmatched: 7. CDR3 sequence: CASSKQGAREQYF. For the CDR3, the DNA is TGTGCCAGCAGCAAACAGGGGGCGAGGGAGCAGTACTTC.

V gene TRBV6-6 combines with J gene TRBJ2-3; D ambiguous. Germline CDR1 reads MNHNY; CDR2 reads SVGAGI (reference sequence). CDR3 size: 12 residues. The CDR3 DNA follows: TGTGCTTCAAGGGTAACCACAGATACGCAGTATTTT. Translated, it gives CASRVTTDTQYF.

V is TRBV13 and J is TRBJ2-5; D not resolved. V gave up 5 bases and J gave up 0 bases, with 4 bases separating them. This CDR3 contains 12 residues. CDR1 PRHDT and CDR2 FYEKMQ come from the germline V gene (reference sequence). In nucleotides, the CDR3 is TGTGCCAGCAGCCTGCACCAAGAGACCCAGTACTTC. Translation gives CASSLHQETQYF.

The chain couples TRBV30 to TRBJ1-1, with 7 bases fitting TRBD1. Trimming removed 1 base from V and 1 base from J; junction bases left unmatched: 0. Germline V lookup: CDR1 GTSNPN, CDR2 SVGIG (reference sequence). The CDR3 runs 13 residues. CDR3 bases: TGTGCCTGGAGTGGACAGGGGAACACTGAAGCTTTCTTT. Translated, it gives CAWSGQGNTEAFF.

The chain uses TRBV9 and TRBJ1-5, with TRBD1 matching 8 bases. This CDR3 is 14 amino acids long. Germline V CDR1 and CDR2: SGDLS, YYNGEE. V shed 0 bases and J 7 bases; nucleotides not matched to a gene: 3. The CDR3 coding sequence is TGTGCCAGCAGCGTAGGTACAGGGGGGCAGCCCCAGCATTTT. This encodes CASSVGTGGQPQHF.

V and J are TRBV5-4 and TRBJ1-2; no definite D call. CDR1 is SGHNT, CDR2 YYREEE, per germline (reference sequence). The V and J ends lost 4 bases and 4 bases respectively, with 11 bases between them. The CDR3 covers 13 residues. CDR3: CASSHDGSYGYTF. The CDR3 nucleotides are TGTGCCAGCAGCCATGACGGTTCCTATGGCTACACCTTC.

The chain recombines TRBV15 with TRBJ1-1, with D possibly matching TRBD1 (6 bases). There are 18 residues in the CDR3. The V and J ends lost 0 bases and 4 bases respectively, with 21 bases between them. Per the germline V gene, CDR1 is LNHNV and CDR2 is YYDKDF (reference sequence). The CDR3 DNA follows: TGTGCCACCAGCAGAGAAACAGGGAGATCCCCCCGAGCCACTGAAGCTTTCTTT. Translating gives CATSRETGRSPRATEAFF.

The rearrangement uses TRBV28 and TRBJ2-2; 7 bases are a match to TRBD1. Germline lookup yields CDR1 MDHEN and CDR2 SYDVKM. This CDR3 region has 14 residues. Unmatched junction bases numbered 5, after V lost 6 bases and J lost 4 bases. The CDR3 sequence is CASRPGQSTGELFF. The DNA of the CDR3 is TGTGCCAGCAGGCCGGGACAGAGCACCGGGGAGCTGTTTTTT.

The chain combines TRBV10-2 with TRBJ2-7; a possible D gene is TRBD1 (5 bases). V lost 7 bases and J 2 bases, leaving 12 bases between the germline ends. Germline CDR1 and CDR2: WSHSY and SAAADI. The CDR3 loop spans 13 amino acids. CDR3 nucleotides: TGCGCCAGCACAGGGTCTTTAGCCTACGAGCAGTACTTC. Its protein is CASTGSLAYEQYF.

V and J are TRBV7-2 and TRBJ1-5, with D hard to call. CDR3 length: 14 residues. Germline V gene lookup returns CDR1 SGHTA and CDR2 FQGNSA. The V end was cut by 4 bases, the J end by 8 bases, with 15 bases between. The CDR3 coding sequence is TGTGCCAGCAGCTCAACGCGGTCTATCGAGCCCCAGCATTTT. This codes for CASSSTRSIEPQHF.

The V and J genes are TRBV4-2 and TRBJ2-3, with 8 nucleotides matching TRBD1. Trimming cost V 5 bases and J 1 base; bases outside gene matches: 5. The CDR3 is 15 amino acids. CDR1 and CDR2 (germline): LGHNA, YNFKEQ. The CDR3 spells CASSRGQGRTDTQYF. The CDR3 DNA follows: TGTGCCAGCAGCAGAGGACAGGGTCGCACAGATACGCAGTATTTT.

The chain combines TRBV28 with TRBJ1-4; D call uncertain. V lost 8 bases and J 7 bases, leaving 17 bases between the germline ends. Germline V lookup: CDR1 MDHEN, CDR2 SYDVKM. CDR3 length equals 14 residues. The CDR3 DNA follows: TGTGCCAGCGCGGCCGGGTATGGTAGTGAAAAACTGTTTTTT. Translating gives CASAAGYGSEKLFF.

The J gene is TRBJ2-7, the V gene TRBV5-4; D ambiguous. V dropped 0 bases and J dropped 4 bases, with 8 bases sitting between them. The CDR3 length is 13 residues. CDR1 and CDR2 (germline): SGHNT, YYREEE (reference sequence). The DNA of the CDR3 is TGTGCCAGCAGCTTGGACATTGAGTACGAGCAGTACTTC. Translation: CASSLDIEYEQYF.

This rearrangement joins TRBV27 to TRBJ2-7, with unresolved D. Germline V gene data show CDR1 as MNHEY and CDR2 as SMNVEV (reference sequence). V was shortened by 0 bases and J by 5 bases, with 8 bases between the two germline ends. CDR3 length equals 13 residues. CDR3 bases: TGTGCCAGCAGTTTATCGGCAGGCCACGAGCAGTACTTC. Residues: CASSLSAGHEQYF.

The chain is built from TRBV27 and TRBJ1-5; D unclear. Germline CDR1 MNHEY, CDR2 SMNVEV (reference sequence). The V and J ends lost 4 bases and 4 bases respectively, with 14 bases between them. The CDR3 extends over 15 amino acids. The CDR3 nucleotides read TGTGCCAGCAGTTCTACCGGGGAGGTTAATCAGCCCCAGCATTTT. Translating gives CASSSTGEVNQPQHF.

V and J are TRBV13 and TRBJ2-2; D remains ambiguous. V shed 0 bases and J shed 0 bases, with 2 bases lying between them. The germline gives CDR1 PRHDT, CDR2 FYEKMQ (reference sequence). The CDR3 is made up of 14 amino acids. The CDR3 is CASSLGANTGELFF. The DNA of the CDR3 is TGTGCCAGCAGCTTAGGAGCGAACACCGGGGAGCTGTTTTTT.

The CDR3 DNA is TGTGCCAGCAGTTACTCGACCAGGAGACCCACTGAAGCTTTCTTT. Amino acids: CASSYSTRRPTEAFF. The rearrangement joins TRBV6-5 to TRBJ1-1, with unresolved D. CDR3 length: 15 residues. Trimming stripped 0 bases from V and 4 bases from J, with 12 bases between. Germline loops: CDR1 MNHEY, CDR2 SVGAGI.

Written as DNA, the CDR3 is TGTGCCAGCAGTTACGAGACAGCCACTGAAGCTTTCTTT. It codes for CASSYETATEAFF. The rearrangement joins TRBV6-6 to TRBJ1-1; D possibly corresponds to TRBD1 (5 bases). V was cut by 2 bases and J by 4 bases, with 8 bases left in between. This CDR3 is 13 amino acids long. Germline values: CDR1 MNHNY, CDR2 SVGAGI (reference sequence).

The V and J genes are TRBV19 and TRBJ2-1; 10 bases match TRBD1. This CDR3 contains 16 residues. With 1 base clipped from V and 4 bases from J, the junction kept 4 bases outside the gene matches. Per the germline V gene, CDR1 is LNHDA and CDR2 is SQIVND (reference sequence). Here the CDR3 DNA reads TGTGCCAGTAGTATAGTGGCGGGACAGGGGTACAATGAGCAGTTCTTC. This translates into CASSIVAGQGYNEQFF.